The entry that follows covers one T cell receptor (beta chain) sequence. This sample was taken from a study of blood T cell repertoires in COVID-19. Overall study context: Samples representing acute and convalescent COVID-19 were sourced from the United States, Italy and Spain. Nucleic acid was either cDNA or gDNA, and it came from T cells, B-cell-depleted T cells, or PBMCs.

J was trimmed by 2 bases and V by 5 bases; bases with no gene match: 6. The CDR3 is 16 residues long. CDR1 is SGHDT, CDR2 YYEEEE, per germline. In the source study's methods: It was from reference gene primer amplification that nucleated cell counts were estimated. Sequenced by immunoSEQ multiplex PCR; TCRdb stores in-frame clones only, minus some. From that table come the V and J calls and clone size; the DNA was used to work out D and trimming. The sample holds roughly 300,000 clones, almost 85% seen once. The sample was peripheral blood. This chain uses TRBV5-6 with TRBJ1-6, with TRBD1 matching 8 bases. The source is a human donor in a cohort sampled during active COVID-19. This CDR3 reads CASRSQGATYNSPLHF. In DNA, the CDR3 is TGTGCCAGCAGATCCCAGGGGGCCACCTATAATTCACCCCTCCACTTT.